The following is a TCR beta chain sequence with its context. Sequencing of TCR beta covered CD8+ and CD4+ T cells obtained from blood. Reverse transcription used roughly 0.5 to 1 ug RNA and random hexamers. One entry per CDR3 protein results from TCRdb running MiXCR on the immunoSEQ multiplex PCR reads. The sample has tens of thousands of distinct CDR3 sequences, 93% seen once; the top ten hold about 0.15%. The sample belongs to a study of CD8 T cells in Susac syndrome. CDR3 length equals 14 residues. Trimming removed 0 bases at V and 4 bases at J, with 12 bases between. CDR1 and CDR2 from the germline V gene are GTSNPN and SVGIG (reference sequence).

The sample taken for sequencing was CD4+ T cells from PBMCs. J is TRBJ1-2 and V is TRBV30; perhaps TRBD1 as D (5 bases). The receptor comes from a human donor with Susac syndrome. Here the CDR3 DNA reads TGTGCCTGGAGTGTAAACCAGGGCGCCTATGGCTACACCTTC. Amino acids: CAWSVNQGAYGYTF.